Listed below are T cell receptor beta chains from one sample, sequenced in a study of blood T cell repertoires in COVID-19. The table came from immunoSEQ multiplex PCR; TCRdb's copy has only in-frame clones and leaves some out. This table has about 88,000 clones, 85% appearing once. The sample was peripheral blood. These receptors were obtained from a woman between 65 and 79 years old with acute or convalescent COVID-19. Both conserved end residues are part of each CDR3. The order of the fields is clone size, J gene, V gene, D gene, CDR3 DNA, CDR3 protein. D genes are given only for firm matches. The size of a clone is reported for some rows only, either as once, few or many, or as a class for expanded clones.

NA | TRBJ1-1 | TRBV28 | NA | TGTGCCAGCAGTTTTTCGGACCCAGGGTTAAACACTGAAGCTTTCTTT | CASSFSDPGLNTEAFF
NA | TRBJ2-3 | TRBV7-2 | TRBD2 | TGTGCCAGCAGGGGACTAGAGTCAGATACGCAGTATTTT | CASRGLESDTQYF
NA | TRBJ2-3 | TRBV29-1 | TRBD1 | TGCACCTTCACGGAAGGGGGCGCAGATACGCAGTATTTT | CTFTEGGADTQYF
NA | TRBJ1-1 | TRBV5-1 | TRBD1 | TGCGCCAGCAGCTTGGACGGACAGGGGGCGACTGAAGCTTTCTTT | CASSLDGQGATEAFF
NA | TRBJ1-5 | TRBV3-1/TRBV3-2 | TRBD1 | TGTGCCAGCAGCCAAGGACAGGGGACTAGCAATCAGCCCCAGCATTTT | CASSQGQGTSNQPQHF
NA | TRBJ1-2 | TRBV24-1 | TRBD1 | TGTGCCACCAGTGAAAACGGACAGGGCAACTATGGCTACACCTTC | CATSENGQGNYGYTF
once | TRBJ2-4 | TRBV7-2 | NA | TGTGCCAGCAGCGCCCGGGCTAGCGAGAATCTAGCCAAAAACATTCAGTACTTC | CASSARASENLAKNIQYF
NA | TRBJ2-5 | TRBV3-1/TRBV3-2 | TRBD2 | TGTGCCAGCAGCCAAGGGAAAGCGGGGGGGTACTGGAGGGAGACCCAGTACTTC | CASSQGKAGGYWRETQYF
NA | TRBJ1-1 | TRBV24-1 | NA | TGTGCCACCAGTGATTCGTCACGGGTAGGGGCCACTGAAGCTTTCTTT | CATSDSSRVGATEAFF
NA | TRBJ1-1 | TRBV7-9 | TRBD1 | TGTGCCAGCAGCCTAGGGGATGGCAGGGGGACTGAAGCTTTCTTT | CASSLGDGRGTEAFF
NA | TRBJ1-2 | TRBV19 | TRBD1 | TGTGCCAGTAGTATCGACAGGGGTGCCAACTATGGCTACACCTTC | CASSIDRGANYGYTF
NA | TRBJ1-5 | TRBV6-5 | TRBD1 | TGTGCCAGCAGACAGGGGAACAATCAGCCCCAGCATTTT | CASRQGNNQPQHF
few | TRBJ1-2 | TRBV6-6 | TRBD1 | TGTGCCAGCAGTTACCATACCGGGACAGGGGATGGCTACACCTTC | CASSYHTGTGDGYTF
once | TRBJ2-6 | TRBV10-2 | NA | TGCGCCAGCACCAGCTCTGGGGCCAACGTCCTGACTTTC | CASTSSGANVLTF
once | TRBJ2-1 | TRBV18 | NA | TGTGCCAGCTCACCAGTCGTTTGGGGGGTAGATGAGCAGTTCTTC | CASSPVVWGVDEQFF
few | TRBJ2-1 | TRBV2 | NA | TGTGCCAGCAGTTACACCGGTGGCGGGCAGTTCTTC | CASSYTGGGQFF
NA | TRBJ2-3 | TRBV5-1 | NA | TGCGCCAGCAGCCCGGAGTCGACAGGAACGGAGTATTTT | CASSPESTGTEYF
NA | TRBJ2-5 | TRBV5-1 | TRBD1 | TGCGCCAGCAGCTCGCTAATTGACAGGGTCCAAGAGACCCAGTACTTC | CASSSLIDRVQETQYF
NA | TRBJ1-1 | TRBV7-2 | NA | TGTGCCAGCAGCCCCTCCAGGGGGAACACTGAAGCTTTCTTT | CASSPSRGNTEAFF
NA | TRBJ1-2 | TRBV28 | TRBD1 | TGTGCCAGCAGTTTGGTGGCAGGGGGCTCGGTCTATGGCTACACCTTC | CASSLVAGGSVYGYTF
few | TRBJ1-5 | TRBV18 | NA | TGTGCCAGCTCACCACTACAGGGCCCCAATCAGCCCCAGCATTTT | CASSPLQGPNQPQHF
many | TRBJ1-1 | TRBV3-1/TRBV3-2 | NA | TGTGCCAGCAGCTGGACAGCCATGAACACTGAAGCTTTCTTT | CASSWTAMNTEAFF
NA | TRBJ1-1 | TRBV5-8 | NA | TGTGCCAGCAGCGCTGACTACGGTCGGAACACTGAAGCTTTCTTT | CASSADYGRNTEAFF
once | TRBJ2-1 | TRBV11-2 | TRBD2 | TGTGCCAGCAGCTTACTCCGTCTAGCGGTCTACAATGAGCAGTTCTTC | CASSLLRLAVYNEQFF
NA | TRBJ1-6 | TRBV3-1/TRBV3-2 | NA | TGTGCCAGCAGCCAAGATTGGGGGGTGGGGGGATCTTCACCCCTCCACTTT | CASSQDWGVGGSSPLHF
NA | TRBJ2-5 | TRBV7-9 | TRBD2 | TGTGCCAGCACCCTGTACAGGGGACTAGCGGGAGGGACCCAAGAGACCCAGTACTTC | CASTLYRGLAGGTQETQYF
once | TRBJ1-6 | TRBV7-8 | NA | TGTGCCAGCAGCTTAGTTGGGGAGGGCAGAAATTCACCCCTCCACTTT | CASSLVGEGRNSPLHF
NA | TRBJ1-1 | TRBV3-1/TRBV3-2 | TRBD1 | TGTGCCAGCAGCACTCCGGGACAGGGGGCGAACGGGACTTTCTTT | CASSTPGQGANGTFF
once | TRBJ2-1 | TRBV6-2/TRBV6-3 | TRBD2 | TGTGCCAGCAGCCCAGCAGGGAGCGGGGGGGCGAGTGAGCAGTTCTTC | CASSPAGSGGASEQFF
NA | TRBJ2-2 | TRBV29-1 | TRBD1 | TGCAGCTACCGACAGGGATCCGGGAACACCGGGGAGCTGTTTTTT | CSYRQGSGNTGELFF
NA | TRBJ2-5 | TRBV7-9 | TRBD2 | TGTGCCAGCAGCTTACCTCTAGCGGTCCAAGAGACCCAGTACTTC | CASSLPLAVQETQYF
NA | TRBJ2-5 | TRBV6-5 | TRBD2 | TGTGCCAGCAGAGTAGCGGGAGGTGAGACCCAGTACTTC | CASRVAGGETQYF
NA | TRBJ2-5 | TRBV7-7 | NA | TGTGCCAGCAGCCCAGCGGGCCTACAAGAGACCCAGTACTTC | CASSPAGLQETQYF
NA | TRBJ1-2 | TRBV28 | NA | TGTGCCAGCAGCCCGGGGTCGGACTATGGCTACACCTTC | CASSPGSDYGYTF
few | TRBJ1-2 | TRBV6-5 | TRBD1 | TGTGCCAGCAGAACAAACAGGGGTTTCTATGGCTACACCTTC | CASRTNRGFYGYTF
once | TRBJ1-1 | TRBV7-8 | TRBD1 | TGTGCCAGCAGTTTGCCGGGACAGATGAACACTGAAGCTTTCTTT | CASSLPGQMNTEAFF